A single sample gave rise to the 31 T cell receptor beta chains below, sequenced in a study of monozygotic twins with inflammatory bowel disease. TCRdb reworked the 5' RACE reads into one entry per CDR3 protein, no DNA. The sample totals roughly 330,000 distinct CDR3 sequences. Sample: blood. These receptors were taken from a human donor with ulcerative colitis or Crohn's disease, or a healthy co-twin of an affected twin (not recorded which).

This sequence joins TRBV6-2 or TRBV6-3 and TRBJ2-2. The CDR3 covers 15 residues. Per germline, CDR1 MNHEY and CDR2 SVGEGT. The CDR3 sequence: CASSYSSVWAGELFF.

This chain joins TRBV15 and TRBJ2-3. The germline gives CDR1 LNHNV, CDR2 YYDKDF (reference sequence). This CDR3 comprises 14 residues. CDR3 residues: CATSRGAATDTQYF.

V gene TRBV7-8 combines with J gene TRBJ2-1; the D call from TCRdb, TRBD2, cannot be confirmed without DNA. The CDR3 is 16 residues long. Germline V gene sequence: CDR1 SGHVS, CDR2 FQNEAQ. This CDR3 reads CASTYVLAGLYNEQFF. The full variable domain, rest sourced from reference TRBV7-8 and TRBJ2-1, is GAGVSQSPRYKVAKRGQDVALRCDPISGHVSLFWYQQALGQGPEFLTYFQNEAQLDKSGLPSDRFFAERPEGSVSTLKIQRTQQEDSAVYLCASTYVLAGLYNEQFFGPGTRLTVL.

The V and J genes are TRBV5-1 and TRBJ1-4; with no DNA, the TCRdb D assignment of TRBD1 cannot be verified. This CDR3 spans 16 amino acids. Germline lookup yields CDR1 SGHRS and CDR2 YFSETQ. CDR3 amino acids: CASSYGDRDGNEKLFF.

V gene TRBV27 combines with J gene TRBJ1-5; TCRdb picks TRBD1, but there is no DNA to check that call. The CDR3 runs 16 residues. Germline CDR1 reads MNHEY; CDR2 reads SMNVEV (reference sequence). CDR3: CASSLVGGQGNHPQHF.

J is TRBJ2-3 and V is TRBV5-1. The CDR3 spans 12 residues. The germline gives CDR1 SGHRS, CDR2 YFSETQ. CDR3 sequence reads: CASSLTPDTQYF.

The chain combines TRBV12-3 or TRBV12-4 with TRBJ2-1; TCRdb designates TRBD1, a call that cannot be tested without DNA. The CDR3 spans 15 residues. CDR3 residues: CASKDYRGPYNEQFF.

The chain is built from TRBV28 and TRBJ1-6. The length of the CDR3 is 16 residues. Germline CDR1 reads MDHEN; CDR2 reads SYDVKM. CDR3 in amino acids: CASPDGKASYNSPLHF.

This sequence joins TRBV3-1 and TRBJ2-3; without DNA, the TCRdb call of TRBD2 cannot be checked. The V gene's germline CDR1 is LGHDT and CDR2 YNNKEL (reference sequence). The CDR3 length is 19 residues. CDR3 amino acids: CANSQDNLFGRASADTQYF.

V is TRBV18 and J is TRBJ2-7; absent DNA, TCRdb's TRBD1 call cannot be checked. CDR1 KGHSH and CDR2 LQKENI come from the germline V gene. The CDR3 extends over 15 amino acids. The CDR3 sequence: CASSQNQGFLYEQYF.

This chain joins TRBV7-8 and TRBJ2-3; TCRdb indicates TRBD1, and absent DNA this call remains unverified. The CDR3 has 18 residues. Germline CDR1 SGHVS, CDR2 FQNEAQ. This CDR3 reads CASSTTGAGLRNTDTQYF.

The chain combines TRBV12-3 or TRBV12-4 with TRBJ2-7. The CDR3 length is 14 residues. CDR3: CASNVAGNSYEQYF.

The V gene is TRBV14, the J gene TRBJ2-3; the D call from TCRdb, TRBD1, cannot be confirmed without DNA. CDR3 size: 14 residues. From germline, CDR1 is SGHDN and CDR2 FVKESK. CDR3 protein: CASRSRQGSDTQYF.

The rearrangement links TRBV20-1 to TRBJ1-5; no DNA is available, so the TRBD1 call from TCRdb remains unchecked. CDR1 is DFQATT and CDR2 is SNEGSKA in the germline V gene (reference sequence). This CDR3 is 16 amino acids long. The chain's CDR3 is CSAPSFRGPSNQPQHF.

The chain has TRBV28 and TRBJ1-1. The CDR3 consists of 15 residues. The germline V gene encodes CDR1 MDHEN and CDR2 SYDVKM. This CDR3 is CASSLLVVGNTEAFF.

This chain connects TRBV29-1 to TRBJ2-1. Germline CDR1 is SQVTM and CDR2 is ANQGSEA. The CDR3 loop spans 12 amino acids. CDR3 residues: CSVVSSYNEQFF.

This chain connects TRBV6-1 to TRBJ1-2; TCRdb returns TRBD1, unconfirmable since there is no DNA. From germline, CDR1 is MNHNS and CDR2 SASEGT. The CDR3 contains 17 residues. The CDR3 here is CASSDSTGGGFKGGYTF.

This CDR3 is CASTRDRGDQPQHF. V gene TRBV12-3 or TRBV12-4 combines with J gene TRBJ1-5; TCRdb's D call of TRBD1 is untestable without DNA. The CDR3 spans 14 residues.

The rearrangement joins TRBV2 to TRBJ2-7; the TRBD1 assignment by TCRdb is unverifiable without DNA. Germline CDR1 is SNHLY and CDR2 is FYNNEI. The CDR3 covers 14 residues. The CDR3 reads CARGEQGGIGEQYF.

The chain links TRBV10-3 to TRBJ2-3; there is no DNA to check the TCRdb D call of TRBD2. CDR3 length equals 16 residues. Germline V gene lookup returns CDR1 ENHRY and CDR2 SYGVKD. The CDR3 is CAISEGTSGNTDTQYF.

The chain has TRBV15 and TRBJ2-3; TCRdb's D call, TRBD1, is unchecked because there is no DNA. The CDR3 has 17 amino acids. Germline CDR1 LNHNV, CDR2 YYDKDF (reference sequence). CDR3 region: CATSRPRTGPRRDTQYF. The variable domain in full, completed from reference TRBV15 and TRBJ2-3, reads DAMVIQNPRYQVTQFGKPVTLSCSQTLNHNVMYWYQQKSSQAPKLLFHYYDKDFNNEADTPDNFQSRRPNTSFCFLDIRSPGLGDTAMYLCATSRPRTGPRRDTQYFGPGTRLTVL.

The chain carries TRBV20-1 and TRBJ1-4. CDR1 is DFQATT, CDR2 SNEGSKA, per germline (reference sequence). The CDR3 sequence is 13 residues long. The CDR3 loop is CSATQEGNEKLFF.

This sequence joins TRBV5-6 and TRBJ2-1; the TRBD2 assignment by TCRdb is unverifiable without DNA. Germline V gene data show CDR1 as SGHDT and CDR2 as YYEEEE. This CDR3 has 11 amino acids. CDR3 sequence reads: CVSNSGVEQFF.

The chain's CDR3 is CATSWTGWSNEQFF. The rearrangement joins TRBV24-1 to TRBJ2-1; TCRdb lists TRBD1, though no DNA is available to test this call. CDR1 and CDR2 from the germline V gene are KGHDR and SFDVKD. CDR3 length equals 14 residues.

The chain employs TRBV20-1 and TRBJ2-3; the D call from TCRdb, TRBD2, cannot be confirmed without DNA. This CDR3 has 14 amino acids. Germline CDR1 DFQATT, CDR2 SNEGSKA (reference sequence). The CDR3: CSARETSGGYTQYF.

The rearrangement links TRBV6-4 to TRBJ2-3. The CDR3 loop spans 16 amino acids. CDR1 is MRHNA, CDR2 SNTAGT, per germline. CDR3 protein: CASSDSGTSGTDTQYF.

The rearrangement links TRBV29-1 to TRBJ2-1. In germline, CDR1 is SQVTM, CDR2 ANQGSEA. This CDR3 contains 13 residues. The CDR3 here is CSALADSYNEQFF.

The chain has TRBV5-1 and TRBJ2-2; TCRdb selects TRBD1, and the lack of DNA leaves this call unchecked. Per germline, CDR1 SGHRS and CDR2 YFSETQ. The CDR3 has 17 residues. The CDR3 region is CASSLPTGGDNTGELFF.

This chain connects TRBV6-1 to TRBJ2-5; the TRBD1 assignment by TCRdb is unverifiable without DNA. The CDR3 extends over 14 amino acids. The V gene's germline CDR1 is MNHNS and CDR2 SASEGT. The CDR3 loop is CASRTTGAQETQYF.

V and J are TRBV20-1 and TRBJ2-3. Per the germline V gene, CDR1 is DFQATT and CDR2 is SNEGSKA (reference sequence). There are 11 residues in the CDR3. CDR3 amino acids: CSAKLGDTQYF.

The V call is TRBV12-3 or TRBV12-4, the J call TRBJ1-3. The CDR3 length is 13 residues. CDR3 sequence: CASSLGSGNTIYF.